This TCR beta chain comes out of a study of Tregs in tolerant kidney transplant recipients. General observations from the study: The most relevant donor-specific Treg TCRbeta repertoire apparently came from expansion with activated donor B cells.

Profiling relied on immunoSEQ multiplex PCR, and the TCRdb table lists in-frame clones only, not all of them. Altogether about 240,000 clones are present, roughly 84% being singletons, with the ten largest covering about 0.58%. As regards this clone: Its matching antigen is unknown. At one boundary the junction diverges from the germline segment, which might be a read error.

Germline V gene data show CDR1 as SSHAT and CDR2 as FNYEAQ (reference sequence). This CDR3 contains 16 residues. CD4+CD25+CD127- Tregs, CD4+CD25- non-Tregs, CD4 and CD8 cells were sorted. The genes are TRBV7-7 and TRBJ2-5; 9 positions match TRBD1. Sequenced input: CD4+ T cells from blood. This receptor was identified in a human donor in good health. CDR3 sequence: CASSSNLPGQGGTQYF. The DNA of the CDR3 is TGTGCTAGCAGCTCAAACCTTCCGGGACAGGGCGGGACCCAGTACTTC. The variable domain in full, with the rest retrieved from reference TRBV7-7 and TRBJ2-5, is GAGVSQSPRYKVTKRGQDVTLRCDPISSHATLYWYQQALGQGPEFLTYFNYEAQPDKSGLPSDRFSAERPEGSISTLTIQRTEQRDSAMYRCASSSNLPGQGGTQYFGPGTRLLVL.